These 30 T cell receptor beta chains were all obtained from the same sample, sequenced in a study of blood T cell repertoires in COVID-19. Sequencing was performed with immunoSEQ multiplex PCR; in TCRdb, only in-frame clones are kept and a portion is missing. The sample lists over 100,000 clones; approximately 78% were seen once. Sequencing was carried out using peripheral blood. The receptors stem from a man aged 65-85 years with acute or convalescent COVID-19.

This sequence joins TRBV6-5 and TRBJ1-2; TRBD1 aligns across 7 bases. Trimming took 2 bases from V and 2 from J; bases not matched to a gene: 5. Germline-derived CDR1 and CDR2 are MNHEY and SVGAGI. CDR3 length equals 15 residues. In DNA form, the CDR3 reads TGTGCCAGCAGTTACACCCAGGGGGTAAACTATGGCTACACCTTC. Its protein is CASSYTQGVNYGYTF.

Only one count was recorded for this clone. V gene TRBV11-3 combines with J gene TRBJ2-3; D unclear. The V end lost 4 bases, the J end lost 5 bases, and 7 bases lay between the germline ends. The CDR3 has 12 amino acids. The germline V gene has CDR1 SGHNT and CDR2 YENEEA. The CDR3 region has the DNA TGTGCCAGCAGCTCTTCCAGAGATACGCAGTATTTT. Translating it yields CASSSSRDTQYF.

The chain uses TRBV29-1 and TRBJ2-7; tentative D call: TRBD2 (5 bases). Trimming cost V 2 bases and J 2 bases, with 7 bases left between them. The CDR3 totals 12 residues. Germline-derived CDR1 and CDR2 are SQVTM and ANQGSEA. CDR3 nucleotides: TGCAGCGTTGAAACTAGTACCTACGAGCAGTACTTC. Translated: CSVETSTYEQYF.

The chain is built from TRBV7-8 and TRBJ2-7; 8 positions agree with TRBD2. The CDR3 extends over 15 amino acids. Per the germline V gene, CDR1 is SGHVS and CDR2 is FQNEAQ. V lost 4 bases, J lost 0 bases, and 5 bases stayed unmatched. In DNA, the CDR3 is TGTGCCAGCAGCTCCCAGCGGGGGAGCTCCTACGAGCAGTACTTC. It specifies CASSSQRGSSYEQYF.

V gene TRBV28 combines with J gene TRBJ2-2; D is possibly TRBD2 (6 bases). The germline V gene encodes CDR1 MDHEN and CDR2 SYDVKM. This CDR3 has 14 amino acids. V shed 3 bases and J shed 3 bases, with 8 bases lying between them. In DNA form, the CDR3 reads TGTGCCAGCAGTTTTAGCGGTTACACCGGGGAGCTGTTTTTT. It is translated as CASSFSGYTGELFF.

This rearrangement joins TRBV2 to TRBJ1-1; 9 bases match TRBD1. Unmatched junction bases numbered 6, after V lost 5 bases and J lost 8 bases. This CDR3 is built from 13 residues. From germline, CDR1 is SNHLY and CDR2 FYNNEI. For the CDR3, the DNA is TGTGCCAGCAGTTACACAGGGGGCACGGAAGCTTTCTTT. It is translated as CASSYTGGTEAFF.

The rearrangement uses TRBV3-1 (or the pseudogene TRBV3-2) and TRBJ1-5; 9 positions agree with TRBD1. From germline, CDR1 is LGHDT and CDR2 YNNKEL (reference sequence). This CDR3 contains 16 residues. V was clipped by 5 bases and J by 5 bases; unmatched bases: 10. CDR3 residues: CASSKGTGSTHQPQHF. In nucleotides, the CDR3 is TGTGCCAGCAGCAAAGGGACAGGGTCGACGCATCAGCCCCAGCATTTT.

The rearrangement joins TRBV27 to TRBJ1-2; D ambiguous. CDR3 size: 13 residues. Germline V gene sequence: CDR1 MNHEY, CDR2 SMNVEV (reference sequence). V was clipped by 1 base and J by 4 bases, with 7 bases between them. In DNA, the CDR3 is TGTGCCAGCAGTTTATTTGGCGGCTATGGCTACACCTTC. Protein product: CASSLFGGYGYTF.

This clone was counted a few times. V is TRBV28 and J is TRBJ2-3, with 9 bases matching TRBD2. V shed 7 bases and J 4 bases; nucleotides not matched to a gene: 9. Germline CDR1 reads MDHEN; CDR2 reads SYDVKM. This CDR3 has 15 amino acids. As DNA, the CDR3 is TGTGCCAGCACCTTAGCGGGGGTGGGAGCAGATACGCAGTATTTT. Translated: CASTLAGVGADTQYF.

CDR3 loop: CASSPRTDSNQPQHF. Written as DNA, the CDR3 is TGTGCCAGTAGTCCGCGGACAGATAGCAATCAGCCCCAGCATTTT. The chain has TRBV19 and TRBJ1-5; D may be TRBD1 (6 bases). This CDR3 is 15 amino acids long. Germline values: CDR1 LNHDA, CDR2 SQIVND (reference sequence). Trimming shortened V by 5 bases and J by 0 bases, and 11 bases separated the two germline ends. Full variable domain (rest looked up from reference TRBV19 and TRBJ1-5): DGGITQSPKYLFRKEGQNVTLSCEQNLNHDAMYWYRQDPGQGLRLIYYSQIVNDFQKGDIAEGYSVSREKKESFPLTVTSAQKNPTAFYLCASSPRTDSNQPQHFGDGTRLSIL.

This clone was seen a few times. V usage is TRBV30 and J usage is TRBJ2-7, with 7 bases that match TRBD2. After removal of 5 bases from V and 2 bases from J, the junction contained 9 bases not matched to a gene. Germline V CDR1 and CDR2: GTSNPN, SVGIG (reference sequence). The CDR3 loop spans 14 amino acids. The CDR3 reads CAWQRASGPYEQYF. CDR3 sequence (DNA): TGTGCCTGGCAGAGGGCTAGCGGTCCCTACGAGCAGTACTTC.

This clone has just a few counts. The V and J genes are TRBV9 and TRBJ1-1, with unresolved D. CDR1 and CDR2 (germline): SGDLS, YYNGEE. With 0 bases removed from V and 1 base from J, the gap between germline ends came to 7 bases. This CDR3 is 14 amino acids long. The CDR3 DNA reads as TGTGCCAGCAGCGTAGCTTCCGGGAACACTGAAGCTTTCTTT. The encoded protein is CASSVASGNTEAFF.

This clone was counted a single time. In DNA form, the CDR3 reads TGCGCCAGCAGCCGAGGAGTGGGTTTCACCGCCGGGGAGCTGTTTTTT. It translates to CASSRGVGFTAGELFF. V is TRBV4-1 and J is TRBJ2-2, with D unresolved. V dropped 4 bases and J dropped 6 bases, with 18 bases sitting between them. Germline V gives CDR1 MGHRA, CDR2 YSYEKL. The CDR3 is made up of 16 amino acids.

The chain carries TRBV6-1 and TRBJ2-1; maybe TRBD1 (6 bases). CDR1 and CDR2 from the germline V gene are MNHNS and SASEGT. The CDR3 is made up of 16 amino acids. V gave up 1 base and J gave up 2 bases, with 12 bases separating them. This CDR3 reads CASSEGRRGTYNEQFF. The CDR3 region has the DNA TGTGCCAGCAGTGAAGGTCGTAGGGGGACCTACAATGAGCAGTTCTTC.

V gene TRBV5-1 combines with J gene TRBJ1-6, with D uncertain. The germline CDR1 and CDR2 sequences are SGHRS and YFSETQ. V was trimmed by 0 bases and J by 6 bases, leaving 10 bases between them. This CDR3 region has 15 residues. The CDR3, as DNA: TGCGCCAGCAGCTTGGAGCTTATGCCTAATTCACCCCTCCACTTT. Protein sequence: CASSLELMPNSPLHF.

The chain has TRBV5-1 and TRBJ2-3, with D possibly matching TRBD2 (6 bases). The CDR3 spans 14 residues. Germline loops: CDR1 SGHRS, CDR2 YFSETQ. Between the trimmed V and J ends, which lost 3 bases and 1 base, there was a span of 9 bases. CDR3 amino acids: CASSSGGGTDTQYF. The CDR3 DNA follows: TGCGCCAGCAGCTCCGGGGGTGGCACAGATACGCAGTATTTT.

V gene TRBV19 combines with J gene TRBJ1-1, with a weak D call TRBD1 (6 bases). V lost 3 bases, J lost 4 bases, and 18 bases lay in between. Looked up from germline, CDR1 is LNHDA and CDR2 is SQIVND (reference sequence). The CDR3 has 16 residues. This CDR3 is CASSIVGARVGTEAFF. In DNA form, the CDR3 reads TGTGCCAGTAGTATCGTGGGGGCGCGGGTGGGCACTGAAGCTTTCTTT.

This clone was found once. CDR3 sequence: CAPGGTSGEVGSEQFF. The CDR3 nucleotides read TGTGCCCCAGGGGGGACTAGCGGAGAAGTTGGGAGTGAGCAGTTCTTC. V is TRBV27 and J is TRBJ2-1; 11 bases are a match to TRBD2. Germline CDR1 is MNHEY and CDR2 is SMNVEV (reference sequence). This CDR3 spans 16 amino acids. V was pared by 11 bases and J by 9 bases, with 18 bases of the junction left unmatched.

The V gene is TRBV5-4, the J gene TRBJ1-1; the D gene is possibly TRBD1 (6 bases). This CDR3 spans 15 amino acids. With 4 bases removed from V and 1 base from J, the gap between germline ends came to 14 bases. In germline, CDR1 is SGHNT, CDR2 YYREEE (reference sequence). DNA of the CDR3: TGTGCCAGCAGCCCGCCGGGACAAAGGAACACTGAAGCTTTCTTT. Its translation is CASSPPGQRNTEAFF.

The chain couples TRBV3-1 (or the pseudogene TRBV3-2) to TRBJ2-7; D not certain. Trimming shortened V by 4 bases and J by 0 bases, and 22 bases separated the two germline ends. Germline assignment: CDR1 LGHDT and CDR2 YNNKEL (reference sequence). The CDR3 runs 18 residues. The CDR3 DNA follows: TGTGCCAGCAGCCCATACCTGAATGTGCGGCTCGCCTCCTACGAGCAGTACTTC. Protein sequence: CASSPYLNVRLASYEQYF.

This clone appeared a single time. The V and J genes are TRBV9 and TRBJ2-7, with 9 positions matching TRBD1. Losses at the gene ends were 7 bases for V and 2 bases for J; bases not matched to a gene: 7. The CDR3 runs 14 residues. Germline V lookup: CDR1 SGDLS, CDR2 YYNGEE. CDR3 sequence: CASGTGTGPYEQYF. CDR3 nucleotide sequence: TGTGCCAGCGGCACCGGGACAGGGCCCTACGAGCAGTACTTC.

The chain has TRBV9 and TRBJ2-3; maybe TRBD1 (5 bases). The CDR3 is 16 residues long. V was shortened by 2 bases and J by 1 base, with 14 bases between the two germline ends. Germline assignment: CDR1 SGDLS and CDR2 YYNGEE. The CDR3 region has the DNA TGTGCCAGCAGCGTCCTGCAGGGTTCTGGCACAGATACGCAGTATTTT. Its protein product is CASSVLQGSGTDTQYF.

This chain uses TRBV5-1 with TRBJ2-1, with TRBD2 matching 11 bases. The CDR3 spans 17 residues. Germline CDR1 and CDR2: SGHRS and YFSETQ. With 1 base clipped from V and 6 bases from J, the junction kept 9 bases outside the gene matches. CDR3 sequence reads: CASSLTAITSGSNEQFF. The CDR3 coding sequence is TGCGCCAGCAGCTTGACGGCCATAACTAGCGGGAGCAATGAGCAGTTCTTC.

The chain has TRBV6-5 and TRBJ1-1; no definite D call. Germline V gives CDR1 MNHEY, CDR2 SVGAGI. Trimming stripped 7 bases from V and 4 bases from J, with 16 bases between. The CDR3 is made up of 14 amino acids. CDR3 bases: TGTGCCAGCATTAGGCCTGGATCGGGCACTGAAGCTTTCTTT. It yields the protein CASIRPGSGTEAFF.

The genes are TRBV3-1 (or the pseudogene TRBV3-2) and TRBJ2-3, with a weak D call TRBD2 (5 bases). Germline CDR1 LGHDT, CDR2 YNNKEL (reference sequence). The V end was cut by 3 bases, the J end by 6 bases, with 19 bases between. This CDR3 contains 16 residues. This CDR3 is CASSQSSGGYADTQYF. The DNA for the CDR3 is TGTGCCAGCAGCCAGAGTTCTGGAGGTTATGCTGATACGCAGTATTTT.

This clone was detected only a few times. The chain has TRBV5-4 and TRBJ2-7; TRBD2 agrees at 7 bases. The CDR3 contains 13 residues. The germline gives CDR1 SGHNT, CDR2 YYREEE (reference sequence). The V and J ends lost 2 bases and 4 bases, in that order; junction bases with no gene match: 3. CDR3 in amino acids: CASSLTAGYEQYF. The CDR3 nucleotides are TGTGCCAGCAGCTTAACAGCGGGGTACGAGCAGTACTTC.

With regard to this clone: This CDR3 is missing its conserved last phenylalanine or tryptophan, likely due to a read error. It is unclear where the CDR3 begins or ends on the DNA, so no DNA is shown, and the CDR3 is as TCRdb lists it. This chain connects TRBV24-1 to TRBJ2-7; the D segment call TRBD1 is taken from the table without a DNA check. With termini counted, the CDR3 has 12 amino acids. CDR1 and CDR2 (germline): KGHDR, SFDVKD. This CDR3 is CATSDGPPSTPA.

The V and J genes are TRBV28 and TRBJ1-2; TRBD1 might be the D (5 bases). Germline V gives CDR1 MDHEN, CDR2 SYDVKM. V was trimmed by 8 bases and J by 8 bases, leaving 15 bases between them. The CDR3 runs 12 residues. The CDR3 is CASLTLGGGYTF. DNA of the CDR3: TGTGCCAGCCTGACTCTGGGGGGAGGCTACACCTTC.

The genes are TRBV7-6 and TRBJ1-4; 8 nucleotides match TRBD1. The CDR3 runs to 16 residues. CDR1 is SGHVS and CDR2 is FNYEAQ in the germline V gene. Trimming cost V 1 base and J 6 bases; bases outside gene matches: 7. CDR3 sequence (DNA): TGTGCCAGCAGCTTAGAACCGGGACAGGTCTATGAAAAACTGTTTTTT. This encodes CASSLEPGQVYEKLFF.

The chain combines TRBV9 with TRBJ1-6; TRBD1 might be the D (6 bases). CDR1 is SGDLS, CDR2 YYNGEE, per germline. With 4 bases removed from V and 6 bases from J, the gap between germline ends came to 17 bases. The CDR3 has 16 amino acids. The CDR3 DNA reads as TGTGCCAGCAGCCCCCAAGACAGGTTACCTAATTCACCCCTCCACTTT. Amino acids: CASSPQDRLPNSPLHF.